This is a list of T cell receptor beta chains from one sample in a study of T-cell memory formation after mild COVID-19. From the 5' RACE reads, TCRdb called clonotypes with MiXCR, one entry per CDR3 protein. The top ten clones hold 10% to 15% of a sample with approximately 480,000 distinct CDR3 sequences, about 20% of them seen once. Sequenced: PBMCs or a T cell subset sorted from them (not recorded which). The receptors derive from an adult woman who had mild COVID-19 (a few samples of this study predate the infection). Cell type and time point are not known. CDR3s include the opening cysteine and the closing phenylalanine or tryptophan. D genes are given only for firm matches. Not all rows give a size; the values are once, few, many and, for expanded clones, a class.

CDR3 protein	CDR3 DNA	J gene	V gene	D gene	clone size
CASSYGQKVTYNSPLHF	TGTGCCAGCAGCTATGGACAGAAGGTCACCTATAATTCACCCCTCCACTTT	TRBJ1-6	TRBV5-4	.	few
CASSEATSGEAFF	TGTGCCAGCAGTGAAGCTACGTCGGGTGAAGCTTTCTTT	TRBJ1-1	TRBV2	.	.
CAWSVEGGETQYF	TGTGCCTGGAGTGTGGAGGGAGGGGAGACCCAGTACTTC	TRBJ2-5	TRBV30	TRBD2	.
CASSFSPGTVLTYEQYF	TGTGCCAGCAGCTTCAGCCCTGGGACAGTCTTAACCTACGAGCAGTACTTC	TRBJ2-7	TRBV7-9	TRBD1	few
CSASRDSNSPLHF	TGCAGTGCCTCCCGGGACAGTAATTCACCCCTCCACTTT	TRBJ1-6	TRBV20-1	TRBD1	few
CASSLGVTQETQYF	TGTGCCAGCAGCTTAGGTGTTACACAAGAGACCCAGTACTTC	TRBJ2-5	TRBV7-6	.	.
CASSLGWSGRITGELFF	TGTGCCAGCAGCTTAGGATGGAGCGGGAGGATCACCGGGGAGCTGTTTTTT	TRBJ2-2	TRBV7-6	TRBD2	.
CASSYSRPPIYEQYF	TGTGCCAGCAGTTACTCCCGGCCACCTATCTACGAGCAGTACTTC	TRBJ2-7	TRBV6-5	.	.
CATTGGGHTGELFF	TGTGCCACCACCGGGGGGGGCCACACCGGGGAGCTGTTTTTT	TRBJ2-2	TRBV6-2/TRBV6-3	TRBD2	.
CAISQFASGGDTQYF	TGTGCCATCAGTCAGTTCGCTAGCGGGGGGGATACGCAGTATTTT	TRBJ2-3	TRBV10-3	TRBD2	few
CASSHLSGSSPNEQFF	TGTGCCAGCAGCCACCTTAGCGGGTCCTCCCCCAATGAGCAGTTCTTC	TRBJ2-1	TRBV3-1	TRBD2	few
CATSAAGSNTGELFF	TGTGCCACCAGTGCGGCGGGGTCGAACACCGGGGAGCTGTTTTTT	TRBJ2-2	TRBV24-1	.	few
CASSIRTSGGTQYF	TGTGCCAGCAGCATTAGGACTAGCGGGGGAACTCAGTACTTC	TRBJ2-7	TRBV9	TRBD2	.
CSVETSVVRGEQYF	TGCAGCGTTGAAACTAGCGTCGTTAGAGGGGAGCAGTACTTC	TRBJ2-7	TRBV29-1	TRBD2	.
CASSLSTDGAYEQYF	TGTGCCAGCAGCCTTTCCACGGATGGCGCCTACGAGCAGTACTTC	TRBJ2-7	TRBV4-2	.	.
CASSQFHLRLAGEGHQETQYF	TGCGCCAGCAGTCAATTCCACCTCCGACTAGCGGGAGAGGGGCACCAAGAGACCCAGTACTTC	TRBJ2-5	TRBV23-1	TRBD2	few
CASSLNPPDRAETQYF	TGTGCCAGCAGCTTAAACCCTCCGGACAGGGCGGAGACCCAGTACTTC	TRBJ2-5	TRBV11-1	TRBD1	few
CATSDSGGQRMETQYF	TGTGCCACCAGTGATTCAGGGGGTCAGCGAATGGAGACCCAGTACTTC	TRBJ2-5	TRBV24-1	TRBD1	few
CASSYSHETGDYEQYF	TGTGCCAGCAGTTACTCGCACGAGACAGGGGATTACGAGCAGTACTTC	TRBJ2-7	TRBV6-6	TRBD1	once